This entry features one TCR beta chain sequence. Its antigen is currently not known. Base quality data are lacking; no much larger clone is found one base away. Collaborating institutions collected whole blood in K2EDTA tubes following their own protocols. Collaborator samples were shipped for TCRbeta analysis as frozen whole blood, isolated PBMCs, or DNA extracted from either sample type. The sample is drawn from a study of blood T cell repertoires in COVID-19 (dated by TCRdb to about 2020). At the level of the whole study: Samples from collaborators originated in the United States, Italy and Spain and spanned both the acute and convalescent phases of COVID-19. Samples were obtained from the ongoing ImmuneRACE study (first 160 participants) and from 1,254 subjects provided by 6 global collaborators. Where available, HLA class I and class II types were obtained from metadata supplied by the sample provider rather than from assay-based typing. The prospective study material was composed of cDNA or gDNA derived from T cells, B-cell-depleted T cells, or PBMCs. Subjects who had been exposed to COVID-19, were actively infected with it, or had recovered from it provided the deeply sampled blood TCRbeta repertoires that made up the dataset. The repertoires were made available in a free public database intended to serve as a resource for research on the immune response to SARS-CoV-2. Nearly every sample came with metadata listing a de-identified subject ID, COVID-19 status, age in years and sex. General study outcomes and caveats: How much clinical and demographic metadata was included differed by source and by participant, and the metadata was provided uncurated.

The CDR3, cysteine through phenylalanine, is 14 amino acids long. Only CDR3 DNA is held: 42 bases, read in frame from base 1. CDR1 and CDR2 are read off the germline V gene as SGHTS and YDEGEE. The trim is 4 bases for V and 0 bases for J, with a gap of 11 bases between the germline ends. TCRbeta CDR3 regions were amplified from genomic DNA using the immunoSEQ Assay, a bias-controlled multiplex PCR. The source study handled its data this way. The number of nucleated cells in each sample was estimated by amplification of reference gene primers within the assay. To quantify the absolute abundance of each unique TCRbeta CDR3 rearrangement, sequence reads were collapsed and filtered. For each sample, productive Simpson clonality was calculated as the square root of Simpson's diversity index over productive rearrangements. TCRdb obtained this table from immuneACCESS and retained in-frame rearrangements with V and J assigned. These tables miss some clones; where compared with another copy, unresolved V genes account for less than half of the shortfall, and the remainder is unexplained. V and J calls and clone size are those listed in that table; D and trimming were worked out from the DNA. The sample records hundreds of thousands of clones, approximately 85% of which are singletons. In total, the top ten clones hold 4% to 6% of the sample.

The specimen was peripheral blood. The V and J segments used are TRBV5-8 and TRBJ2-7, with TRBD1 perhaps the D gene, on 6 matching bases. The TCR was taken from a man between 45 and 60 years old with active or convalescent COVID-19. Here is the DNA: TGTGCCAGCAGCCGGACAGTCGCCTCCTACGAGCAGTACTTC. Its protein product is CASSRTVASYEQYF.